This T cell receptor (beta chain) is drawn from a study of identical twins. Study conclusions and caveats: Among monozygotic twins, out-of-frame TCR alpha sharing exceeded what models predicted.

The table lists this clonotype with a few counts. Its antigen is as yet unknown. All donors were healthy, and all were Caucasian. TCRdb redid the calling of the 5' RACE reads with MiXCR, one entry per CDR3 protein. The table lists approximately 890,000 distinct CDR3 sequences, 9% to 15% of them singletons. Per germline, CDR1 SGHNT and CDR2 YENEEA. V shed 1 base and J shed 5 bases, with 11 bases lying between them. The CDR3 consists of 14 residues. The sample was also reused in another study, on yellow fever vaccine responses in identical twins.

The sequence came from a woman younger than 35 in good health. Sequencing used PBMCs. This chain joins TRBV11-3 and TRBJ2-5; perhaps TRBD2 as D (6 bases). Here the CDR3 reads CASSLVGTLETQYF. CDR3 sequence (DNA): TGTGCCAGCAGCTTAGTAGGGACTTTGGAGACCCAGTACTTC.